These 31 T cell receptor beta chains originate from one sample sequenced in a study of Ad26.COV2.S vaccination and SARS-CoV-2 variants. Clones were read by immunoSEQ multiplex PCR, and TCRdb kept only the in-frame ones, dropping some. This table holds around 250,000 clones, 80% to 90% found once. Treatment described: some 20 received Ad26.COV2.S at low or high dose, single or two shots; about 5 received placebo; per-sample allocation not given. Collection of samples fell on day 63 after the first vaccine or placebo injection. Sequenced here: peripheral blood, sampled in a trial of Ad26.COV2.S vaccine versus placebo. The receptor set was obtained from a person aged 18-65 years who received the Ad26.COV2.S COVID-19 vaccine or a placebo.

The rearrangement uses TRBV2 and TRBJ2-3; D is tentatively TRBD1 or TRBD2 (5 bases each). The CDR3 has 15 amino acids. V was shortened by 3 bases and J by 2 bases, with 12 bases between the two germline ends. The germline CDR1 and CDR2 sequences are SNHLY and FYNNEI. CDR3 amino acids: CASSDSSGTTDTQYF. CDR3 nucleotides: TGTGCCAGCAGTGACTCTTCAGGGACCACAGATACGCAGTATTTT.

The rearrangement uses TRBV21-1 and TRBJ2-2; no check of the table's D call, TRBD2, against the DNA was made. TRBV21-1 is reported as a pseudogene. This CDR3 comprises 16 residues. CDR3 nucleotides: TGTGCCAGCAGCAGCAGCGGGGGGGCCGGGACCGGGGAGCTGTTTTTT. Protein: CASSSSGGAGTGELFF.

The chain couples TRBV4-3 to TRBJ1-2; no clear D gene. The V end lost 0 bases, the J end lost 8 bases, and 19 bases lay between the germline ends. CDR1 and CDR2 (germline): LGHNA, YSLEER. The CDR3 runs to 16 residues. CDR3 DNA sequence: TGCGCCAGCAGCCAAGAGGGCGTGACGGCTCTTGGGGGCTACACCTTC. Its protein product is CASSQEGVTALGGYTF.

This clone has just one count. The chain has TRBV15 and TRBJ2-1; D may be TRBD2 (7 bases). CDR1 is LNHNV, CDR2 YYDKDF, per germline (reference sequence). Trimming removed 1 base at V and 5 bases at J, with 18 bases between. This CDR3 region has 17 residues. The chain's CDR3 is CATSRAIGGARHNEQFF. The CDR3 DNA reads as TGTGCCACCAGCAGAGCAATTGGGGGGGCGAGACACAATGAGCAGTTCTTC.

In its sample, this clone was seen once. This rearrangement joins TRBV30 to TRBJ1-2; D remains ambiguous. The V end lost 4 bases, the J end lost 4 bases, and 10 bases lay between the germline ends. Germline values: CDR1 GTSNPN, CDR2 SVGIG (reference sequence). The CDR3 sequence is 12 residues long. CDR3 sequence (DNA): TGTGCCTGGAATGGTGGTCCCTATGGCTACACCTTC. The encoded protein is CAWNGGPYGYTF. Based on the CDR3 plus reference TRBV30 and TRBJ1-2, the full variable domain is SQTIHQWPATLVQPVGSPLSLECTVEGTSNPNLYWYRQAAGRGLQLLFYSVGIGQISSEVPQNLSASRPQDRQFILSSKKLLLSDSGFYLCAWNGGPYGYTFGSGTRLTVV.

This clone was recorded once. The chain carries TRBV19 and TRBJ2-1; either TRBD1 or TRBD2 may supply D (5 bases each). The CDR3 is 12 amino acids. V lost 7 bases to trimming and J lost 8 bases, with 12 bases between them. CDR1 is LNHDA, CDR2 SQIVND, per germline (reference sequence). The CDR3 DNA reads as TGTGCCAGTACGCAGGGACGGGATGAGCAGTTCTTC. It encodes CASTQGRDEQFF.

V is TRBV7-9 and J is TRBJ2-7, with TRBD1 matching over 9 bases. The germline CDR1 and CDR2 sequences are SEHNR and FQNEAQ (reference sequence). The CDR3 is 14 residues long. V was clipped by 2 bases and J by 4 bases; unmatched bases: 3. As DNA, the CDR3 is TGTGCCAGCAGCTTATCGGGGACAGGGTACGAGCAGTACTTC. Translated, it gives CASSLSGTGYEQYF.

The sample holds one count of this clone. The V and J genes are TRBV28 and TRBJ1-1; a possible D gene is TRBD1 (5 bases). The V end was cut by 3 bases, the J end by 0 bases, with 8 bases between. Germline CDR1 and CDR2: MDHEN and SYDVKM. The CDR3 has 14 residues. The chain's CDR3 is CASSFQGLNTEAFF. CDR3 DNA sequence: TGTGCCAGCAGTTTCCAGGGCCTGAACACTGAAGCTTTCTTT.

This sequence joins TRBV6-1 and TRBJ2-7; D uncertain. V lost 2 bases to trimming and J lost 4 bases, with 3 bases between them. This CDR3 is 11 amino acids long. Germline values: CDR1 MNHNS, CDR2 SASEGT. As DNA, the CDR3 is TGTGCCAGCAGTGAATGGTACGAGCAGTACTTC. Amino acid sequence: CASSEWYEQYF.

This clone was observed a single time. This chain joins TRBV11-3 and TRBJ2-3, with D unresolved. CDR3 size: 15 residues. Trimming shortened V by 6 bases and J by 0 bases, and 13 bases separated the two germline ends. The germline V gene encodes CDR1 SGHNT and CDR2 YENEEA. The CDR3 DNA follows: TGTGCCAGCAGTTCAGTGTCCGCTAGCACAGATACGCAGTATTTT. This codes for CASSSVSASTDTQYF.

This chain links TRBV27 with TRBJ2-1; 9 bases line up with TRBD2. The V gene's germline CDR1 is MNHEY and CDR2 SMNVEV (reference sequence). V was pared by 8 bases and J by 7 bases, with 12 bases of the junction left unmatched. The CDR3 has 15 residues. In nucleotides, the CDR3 is TGTGCCAGCCCTAACCCGGGACTAGCCGCGAATGAGCAGTTCTTC. Its protein is CASPNPGLAANEQFF.

This clone was observed a handful of times. The CDR3 region is CATSDRGSGRTQYF. CDR3 sequence (DNA): TGTGCCACCAGTGATCGAGGCTCCGGCAGGACCCAGTACTTC. The rearrangement uses TRBV24-1 and TRBJ2-5; no clear D. The CDR3 sequence is 14 residues long. V lost 3 bases to trimming and J lost 7 bases, with 14 bases between them. CDR1 KGHDR and CDR2 SFDVKD come from the germline V gene.

V is TRBV19 and J is TRBJ1-1, with TRBD1 as a possible D gene (5 bases). Germline loops: CDR1 LNHDA, CDR2 SQIVND (reference sequence). Trimming took off 2 bases at V and 0 bases at J, with 10 bases between the two ends. This CDR3 has 15 amino acids. This CDR3 reads CASSIRGFMNTEAFF. The CDR3 DNA is TGTGCCAGTAGTATACGGGGCTTCATGAACACTGAAGCTTTCTTT.

The J gene is TRBJ2-7, the V gene TRBV15; D possibly matches TRBD1 or TRBD2 (5 bases each). Trimming stripped 0 bases from V and 5 bases from J, with 8 bases between. Per germline, CDR1 LNHNV and CDR2 YYDKDF (reference sequence). The CDR3 covers 13 residues. The CDR3 nucleotides read TGTGCCACCAGCAGAGATCGAGGGGACGAGCAGTACTTC. Translation gives CATSRDRGDEQYF. Variable domain in full (rest from reference TRBV15 and TRBJ2-7): DAMVIQNPRYQVTQFGKPVTLSCSQTLNHNVMYWYQQKSSQAPKLLFHYYDKDFNNEADTPDNFQSRRPNTSFCFLDIRSPGLGDTAMYLCATSRDRGDEQYFGPGTRLTVT.

The gene calls are TRBV7-9 and TRBJ2-5; a possible D gene is TRBD2 (5 bases). Trimming stripped 6 bases from V and 4 bases from J, with 12 bases between. From germline, CDR1 is SEHNR and CDR2 FQNEAQ (reference sequence). The CDR3 spans 13 residues. The DNA for the CDR3 is TGTGCCAGCAGGTCTAGCTTAAGAGAGACCCAGTACTTC. The encoded protein is CASRSSLRETQYF.

The sample holds one count of this clone. This sequence joins TRBV6-5 and TRBJ2-1; D is possibly TRBD2 (7 bases). The CDR3 has 13 residues. Looked up from germline, CDR1 is MNHEY and CDR2 is SVGAGI. The V end was cut by 6 bases, the J end by 8 bases, with 14 bases between. The CDR3 reads CASSQQGGDEQFF. The CDR3 bases are TGTGCCAGCAGCCAACAGGGAGGGGATGAGCAGTTCTTC.

The chain is built from TRBV4-1 and TRBJ2-7, with 10 positions matching TRBD2. This CDR3 is built from 14 residues. From germline, CDR1 is MGHRA and CDR2 YSYEKL. J gave up 3 bases and V 2 bases, and 1 base lay outside the gene matches. Written as DNA, the CDR3 is TGCGCCAGCAGCCAACCTAGCGGGAGCTACGAGCAGTACTTC. It is translated as CASSQPSGSYEQYF.

The chain has TRBV28 and TRBJ1-6, with 7 positions matching TRBD1. This CDR3 spans 14 amino acids. The germline CDR1 and CDR2 sequences are MDHEN and SYDVKM. V gave up 4 bases and J gave up 6 bases; unmatched junction bases: 3. CDR3 sequence: CASSSGTANSPLHF. The CDR3 DNA reads TGTGCCAGCAGTTCCGGGACAGCTAATTCACCCCTCCACTTT.

This chain uses TRBV15 with TRBJ2-7; a weak D match, TRBD2 (5 bases). Trimming took off 3 bases at V and 0 bases at J, with 9 bases between the two ends. The CDR3 has 14 amino acids. Germline values: CDR1 LNHNV, CDR2 YYDKDF (reference sequence). CDR3 DNA sequence: TGTGCCACCAGCAGCCCCGGGGACTCCTACGAGCAGTACTTC. The encoded protein is CATSSPGDSYEQYF.

The chain is built from TRBV5-1 and TRBJ2-7; the D gene is possibly TRBD2 (6 bases). With 3 bases removed from V and 3 bases from J, the gap between germline ends came to 13 bases. Germline CDR1 SGHRS, CDR2 YFSETQ. The CDR3 consists of 14 residues. The CDR3 nucleotides are TGCGCCAGCAGCTCGGAGGGGATCGTCTACGAGCAGTACTTC. It yields the protein CASSSEGIVYEQYF.

The V gene is TRBV29-1, the J gene TRBJ1-1; 10 nucleotides line up with TRBD1. The CDR3 runs 16 residues. Losses at the gene ends were 7 bases for V and 4 bases for J; bases not matched to a gene: 15. Germline CDR1 and CDR2: SQVTM and ANQGSEA. The CDR3 coding sequence is TGCAGCGGGACAGGGGGGTCTCTTTTCCCTTCCACTGAAGCTTTCTTT. Translating gives CSGTGGSLFPSTEAFF.

Concerning this clone: The sample carries other DNA sequences with the same CDR3. The V and J genes are TRBV7-2 and TRBJ1-1, with D possibly being TRBD1 (6 bases). The CDR3 runs to 13 residues. The V end was cut by 3 bases, the J end by 1 base, with 6 bases between. Per the germline V gene, CDR1 is SGHTA and CDR2 is FQGNSA. The CDR3 is CASSFRGNTEAFF. The CDR3 DNA reads TGTGCCAGCAGCTTCAGGGGGAACACTGAAGCTTTCTTT. Looking up the rest from reference TRBV7-2 and TRBJ1-1 gives the full variable domain: GAGVSQSPSNKVTEKGKDVELRCDPISGHTALYWYRQSLGQGLEFLIYFQGNSAPDKSGLPSDRFSAERTGGSVSTLTIQRTQQEDSAVYLCASSFRGNTEAFFGQGTRLTVV.

The chain uses TRBV10-3 and TRBJ2-7, with TRBD2 matching over 8 bases. V shed 2 bases and J 1 base; nucleotides not matched to a gene: 4. Germline loops: CDR1 ENHRY, CDR2 SYGVKD. This CDR3 has 15 amino acids. Here the CDR3 reads CAISERAGGSYEQYF. Written as DNA, the CDR3 is TGTGCCATCAGTGAGAGGGCGGGGGGATCCTACGAGCAGTACTTC.

This clone was picked up one time. This chain uses TRBV27 with TRBJ2-1, with D tentatively TRBD2 (6 bases). CDR1 is MNHEY, CDR2 SMNVEV, per germline (reference sequence). Trimming left V 3 bases short and J 8 bases short, with 17 bases between. The CDR3 loop spans 15 amino acids. The CDR3 DNA reads TGTGCCAGCAGTTTGGGTGGGAGGCCGGAGGATGAGCAGTTCTTC. Amino acid sequence: CASSLGGRPEDEQFF.

The chain joins TRBV7-9 to TRBJ2-7; 7 bases agree with TRBD1. V lost 4 bases and J lost 2; bases outside the gene matches: 11. CDR1 and CDR2 (germline): SEHNR, FQNEAQ (reference sequence). The CDR3 sequence is 16 residues long. The CDR3: CASSSGDRSKAYEQYF. The CDR3 DNA is TGTGCCAGCAGCTCTGGGGACAGATCGAAAGCCTACGAGCAGTACTTC.

This clone has just one count. This chain joins TRBV5-1 and TRBJ2-1, with 10 bases lining up with TRBD1. This CDR3 contains 18 residues. V was pared by 4 bases and J by 0 bases, with 10 bases of the junction left unmatched. Germline V gives CDR1 SGHRS, CDR2 YFSETQ. The CDR3 DNA reads TGCGCCAGCAGCCTAGGACAGGGGGTGAAAAGCTCCTACAATGAGCAGTTCTTC. This gives the protein CASSLGQGVKSSYNEQFF.

CDR3 in amino acids: CASSSLRGFEQYF. Here the CDR3 DNA reads TGTGCCAGCAGTTCCCTCCGGGGGTTTGAGCAGTACTTC. This rearrangement joins TRBV28 to TRBJ2-7; maybe TRBD2 (6 bases). This CDR3 contains 13 residues. V lost 4 bases and J 7 bases, leaving 14 bases between the germline ends. The V gene's germline CDR1 is MDHEN and CDR2 SYDVKM.

The chain combines TRBV14 with TRBJ1-2; tentatively, D is TRBD1 (5 bases). CDR1 is SGHDN, CDR2 FVKESK, per germline. CDR3 size: 13 residues. V shed 3 bases and J shed 4 bases, with 9 bases lying between them. The chain's CDR3 is CASSQLDSYGYTF. The CDR3 coding sequence is TGTGCCAGCAGCCAGTTAGACAGCTATGGCTACACCTTC.

The chain recombines TRBV30 with TRBJ1-2, with 7 nucleotides matching TRBD1. Trimming cost V 5 bases and J 5 bases; bases outside gene matches: 11. CDR3 size: 14 residues. Germline V CDR1 and CDR2: GTSNPN, SVGIG (reference sequence). The CDR3 here is CAWAPEGRGYGYTF. The CDR3 coding sequence is TGTGCCTGGGCCCCTGAGGGCAGGGGGTATGGCTACACCTTC.

The rearrangement uses TRBV6-5 and TRBJ1-1; a weak D match, TRBD1 (5 bases). V lost 0 bases, J lost 1 base, and 9 bases lay in between. This CDR3 contains 15 residues. CDR1 is MNHEY and CDR2 is SVGAGI in the germline V gene. CDR3 amino acids: CASSYSRGENTEAFF. The CDR3 DNA sequence: TGTGCCAGCAGTTACTCACGGGGGGAGAACACTGAAGCTTTCTTT.

The rearrangement uses TRBV6-5 and TRBJ2-1, with TRBD1 matching over 8 bases. V dropped 7 bases and J dropped 5; count of bases not matched to a gene: 4. CDR3 length equals 13 residues. Germline V gene sequence: CDR1 MNHEY, CDR2 SVGAGI. CDR3 bases: TGTGCCAGCATTTGGACAGGGAACAATGAGCAGTTCTTC. Amino acid sequence: CASIWTGNNEQFF.